This TCR beta chain was recorded in a study of blood T cell repertoires in COVID-19. For the study at large: Whether acute or convalescent, the COVID-19 samples came from the United States, Italy and Spain.

Authors' data handling: From reference gene primer amplification, estimates of nucleated cell counts were derived. Method: immunoSEQ multiplex PCR; TCRdb's copy keeps in-frame clones and lacks some. That table is the source of V, J and clone size, and D and trimming were worked out from the DNA. The sample yields roughly 120,000 clones, around 80% seen once. V gave up 4 bases and J gave up 2 bases, with 14 bases separating them. The CDR3 is 15 residues long. Germline assignment: CDR1 LGHDT and CDR2 YNNKEL (reference sequence). This clone turned up a few times. Sequences were obtained from peripheral blood. The origin of this receptor is a woman in her sixties or seventies with acute or convalescent COVID-19. This sequence joins TRBV3-1 (or the pseudogene TRBV3-2) and TRBJ1-2; D ambiguous. CDR3 residues: CASSPTEISNYGYTF. In DNA, the CDR3 is TGTGCCAGCAGCCCGACGGAGATAAGCAACTATGGCTACACCTTC.